A few counts support the clone carrying this T cell receptor beta chain. This record comes from a study of T cell repertoires in cytomegalovirus infection. Across the study: Public TCR beta signatures were indicative of both CMV infection and a matching HLA type.

TCRdb fed the reads into MiXCR, producing one record per CDR3 protein. The data contain 150,000 to 200,000 distinct CDR3 sequences, 25% to 30% of them singletons. Germline CDR1 and CDR2: DFQATT and SNEGSKA (reference sequence). The V end lost 5 bases, the J end lost 8 bases, and 14 bases lay between the germline ends. The length of the CDR3 is 12 residues. The receptor was derived from a human donor in good health (CMV status not recorded). Some clones in this sample may be carry-over from other donors' samples. The chain carries TRBV20-1 and TRBJ2-3; D remains ambiguous. The specimen sequenced was PBMCs. The CDR3 here is CSAAPGVSTQYF. For the CDR3, the DNA is TGCAGTGCTGCCCCCGGAGTTAGTACGCAGTATTTT.